These 3 T cell receptor beta chains were sequenced from one sample in a study of blood T cell repertoires in COVID-19. This table comes from immunoSEQ multiplex PCR, and its TCRdb copy is limited to in-frame clones, with some not included. The repertoire holds about 270,000 clones, with about nine tenths as singletons. Sequencing used peripheral blood. The receptors derive from a man aged 50 to 59 with acute or convalescent COVID-19.

This clone has only one observation. V is TRBV3-1 (or the pseudogene TRBV3-2) and J is TRBJ1-2; weak D call: TRBD1 (6 bases). The germline V and J ends were trimmed by 1 base and 7 bases, with 10 bases remaining between them. The CDR3 extends over 13 amino acids. Germline CDR1 is LGHDT and CDR2 is YNNKEL (reference sequence). DNA for the CDR3: TGTGCCAGCAGCCAAGCACGGGACACTGGCTACACCTTC. Translation: CASSQARDTGYTF.

The V and J genes are TRBV11-3 and TRBJ1-1; 8 bases line up with TRBD1. The length of the CDR3 is 13 residues. V shed 5 bases, J shed 10 bases, and the junction held 9 bases outside the gene matches. Germline CDR1 is SGHNT and CDR2 is YENEEA. CDR3 residues: CASSPTGVQGAFF. The CDR3 nucleotides read TGTGCCAGCAGCCCGACAGGGGTTCAGGGAGCTTTCTTT.

This chain connects TRBV2 to TRBJ2-1; D is undetermined. Between the trimmed V and J ends, which lost 8 bases and 1 base, there was a span of 9 bases. This CDR3 comprises 13 residues. Germline values: CDR1 SNHLY, CDR2 FYNNEI. The CDR3 DNA follows: TGTGCCAGCGCCAGGTGGTCCTACAATGAGCAGTTCTTC. This sequence encodes CASARWSYNEQFF. The variable domain in full, completed from reference TRBV2 and TRBJ2-1, reads EPEVTQTPSHQVTQMGQEVILRCVPISNHLYFYWYRQILGQKVEFLVSFYNNEISEKSEIFDDQFSVERPDGSNFTLKIRSTKLEDSAMYFCASARWSYNEQFFGPGTRLTVL.